A selection of T cell receptor beta chains follows, all from one sample in a study of vaccination and CD4 T cells after COVID-19. Their target antigens are unknown. In TCRdb, the PCR reads were re-called with MiXCR into one record per CDR3 protein. This table has some 21,000 distinct CDR3 sequences, 45% to 55% appearing once. This specimen was CD4+ T cells from blood, cultured in vitro, taken about 7 months after SARS-CoV-2 vaccination. The receptors derive from a human donor who had recovered from COVID-19. CDR3s include the opening cysteine and the closing phenylalanine or tryptophan. The D gene is left open where the match is weak. Size is stated for part of the rows, as once, few or many counts, or as a class when the clone is expanded.

D gene: TRBD1
V gene: TRBV11-3
J gene: TRBJ1-2
clone size: -
CDR3 DNA: TGTGCCAGCAGCTTAGAAGGGAGAGGGGGCGTCTATGGCTACACCTTC
CDR3 protein: CASSLEGRGGVYGYTF

D gene: -
V gene: TRBV6-1
J gene: TRBJ2-3
clone size: medium-sized
CDR3 DNA: TGTGCCAGCAGTCGGACTCTTTCGCAGTATTTT
CDR3 protein: CASSRTLSQYF

D gene: TRBD2
V gene: TRBV20-1
J gene: TRBJ2-3
clone size: few
CDR3 DNA: TGCAGTGCTAGATCCTCCTCAGCCGATACTAGCGGGGGCACAGATACGCAGTATTTT
CDR3 protein: CSARSSSADTSGGTDTQYF

D gene: -
V gene: TRBV6-2/TRBV6-3
J gene: TRBJ2-7
clone size: -
CDR3 DNA: TGTGCCAGCAGTTACAACAGGGAAGGGGAGCAGTACTTC
CDR3 protein: CASSYNREGEQYF

D gene: TRBD1
V gene: TRBV12-3/TRBV12-4
J gene: TRBJ2-5
clone size: -
CDR3 DNA: TGTGCCAGCAGTTCTAACAGGGGATCGGAGACCCAGTACTTC
CDR3 protein: CASSSNRGSETQYF

D gene: -
V gene: TRBV20-1
J gene: TRBJ2-7
clone size: -
CDR3 DNA: TGCAGTGCCCAATGGTGGGGCCCGAACTCCTACGAGCAGTACTTC
CDR3 protein: CSAQWWGPNSYEQYF

D gene: -
V gene: TRBV20-1
J gene: TRBJ1-5
clone size: medium-sized
CDR3 DNA: TGCAGTGCTAGAGATCAAAGGGGGAGTCAGCCCCAGCATTTT
CDR3 protein: CSARDQRGSQPQHF

D gene: -
V gene: TRBV5-5
J gene: TRBJ1-5
clone size: -
CDR3 DNA: TGTGCCAGCAGCTTGTCCAGGCAGCAGCCCCAGCATTTT
CDR3 protein: CASSLSRQQPQHF

D gene: TRBD1
V gene: TRBV4-2
J gene: TRBJ2-5
clone size: medium-sized
CDR3 DNA: TGTGCCAGCAGCCAGGGGACAGCGAAAGAGACCCAGTACTTC
CDR3 protein: CASSQGTAKETQYF

D gene: -
V gene: TRBV20-1
J gene: TRBJ2-4
clone size: -
CDR3 DNA: TGCAGTGCTAGAGTTACAGGAACAAGAGACATTCAGTACTTC
CDR3 protein: CSARVTGTRDIQYF

D gene: -
V gene: TRBV7-2
J gene: TRBJ2-3
clone size: -
CDR3 DNA: TGTGCCAGCAGCCTGAGTGGTACGCAGTATTTT
CDR3 protein: CASSLSGTQYF

D gene: -
V gene: TRBV6-5
J gene: TRBJ2-1
clone size: -
CDR3 DNA: TGTGCCAGCAGTTACCATATTCATTCGGGGCGGAATGAGCAGTTCTTC
CDR3 protein: CASSYHIHSGRNEQFF

D gene: -
V gene: TRBV19
J gene: TRBJ1-5
clone size: once
CDR3 DNA: TGTGCCAGTAGTATAGGCGGGGGTCGGGGCAATCAGCCCCAGCATTTT
CDR3 protein: CASSIGGGRGNQPQHF

D gene: TRBD1
V gene: TRBV7-2
J gene: TRBJ2-4
clone size: -
CDR3 DNA: TGTGCCAGCAGCGCCCGACAGGGACTTCAGTACTTC
CDR3 protein: CASSARQGLQYF

D gene: TRBD2
V gene: TRBV11-3
J gene: TRBJ2-1
clone size: few
CDR3 DNA: TGTGCCAGCAGCCACTCACACCGGGGGGGCAGGAATGAGCAGTTCTTC
CDR3 protein: CASSHSHRGGRNEQFF

D gene: -
V gene: TRBV6-1
J gene: TRBJ1-5
clone size: few
CDR3 DNA: TGTGCCAGCAGTGAAGAGGACGTCTATAGCAATCAGCCCCAGCATTTT
CDR3 protein: CASSEEDVYSNQPQHF

D gene: -
V gene: TRBV7-6
J gene: TRBJ2-3
clone size: -
CDR3 DNA: TGTGCCAGCAGCCCCCTCCCAGAGGGCACAGATACGCAGTATTTT
CDR3 protein: CASSPLPEGTDTQYF

D gene: TRBD1
V gene: TRBV20-1
J gene: TRBJ1-5
clone size: -
CDR3 DNA: TGCAGTGCTAGAGGTCGTTCGGCGACAGGGGGCGATCAGCCCCAGCATTTT
CDR3 protein: CSARGRSATGGDQPQHF

D gene: TRBD2
V gene: TRBV20-1
J gene: TRBJ2-3
clone size: -
CDR3 DNA: TGCAGTGCTAGAGATCCCACTAGCGGGGGGGCCTTTACGCAGTATTTT
CDR3 protein: CSARDPTSGGAFTQYF

D gene: TRBD2
V gene: TRBV20-1
J gene: TRBJ2-7
clone size: -
CDR3 DNA: TGCAGTGCTAGGCAGCCTAGCGGGAGTGGCTACGAGCAGTACTTC
CDR3 protein: CSARQPSGSGYEQYF

D gene: -
V gene: TRBV6-5
J gene: TRBJ1-5
clone size: -
CDR3 DNA: TGTGCCAGCAGTTACCGGGAGAGCAATCAGCCCCAGCATTTT
CDR3 protein: CASSYRESNQPQHF

D gene: -
V gene: TRBV15
J gene: TRBJ2-4
clone size: -
CDR3 DNA: TGTGCCACCAGCAGAGAGGGCTCGACAAACATTCAGTACTTC
CDR3 protein: CATSREGSTNIQYF

D gene: -
V gene: TRBV6-5
J gene: TRBJ1-5
clone size: -
CDR3 DNA: TGTGCCAGCAGTTATTCAGGGCCTTATAGCAATCAGCCCCAGCATTTT
CDR3 protein: CASSYSGPYSNQPQHF

D gene: TRBD2
V gene: TRBV7-9
J gene: TRBJ2-3
clone size: -
CDR3 DNA: TGTGCCAGCAGCTTATCTAGCGGGGGGGTAGATACGCAGTATTTT
CDR3 protein: CASSLSSGGVDTQYF

D gene: TRBD1
V gene: TRBV6-6
J gene: TRBJ2-7
clone size: -
CDR3 DNA: TGTGCCAGCAGTTACAGGGGACAGGGGACCTACGAGCAGTACTTC
CDR3 protein: CASSYRGQGTYEQYF

D gene: TRBD2
V gene: TRBV7-2
J gene: TRBJ2-1
clone size: -
CDR3 DNA: TGTGCCAGCAGCTTCGGGACTAGCGGGGGGCATGAGCAGTTCTTC
CDR3 protein: CASSFGTSGGHEQFF

D gene: -
V gene: TRBV6-1
J gene: TRBJ1-5
clone size: -
CDR3 DNA: TGTGCCAGCACTCCGAAGCAGGGGATTAGCAATCAGCCCCAGCATTTT
CDR3 protein: CASTPKQGISNQPQHF

D gene: -
V gene: TRBV4-3
J gene: TRBJ1-5
clone size: -
CDR3 DNA: TGCGCCAGCAGCCGCCAGGACGGACTAGAGCCCCAGCATTTT
CDR3 protein: CASSRQDGLEPQHF

D gene: -
V gene: TRBV15
J gene: TRBJ2-5
clone size: -
CDR3 DNA: TGTGCCACCAGAACAGGCTACCAAGAGACCCAGTACTTC
CDR3 protein: CATRTGYQETQYF

D gene: -
V gene: TRBV6-1
J gene: TRBJ2-6
clone size: once
CDR3 DNA: TGTGCCAGCAGTGCGGGTCCGCGGGGGGCCAACGTCCTGACTTTC
CDR3 protein: CASSAGPRGANVLTF

D gene: -
V gene: TRBV7-2
J gene: TRBJ2-7
clone size: -
CDR3 DNA: TGTGCCAGCAGCTCACAGGGCCAAGGAGAGCAGTACTTC
CDR3 protein: CASSSQGQGEQYF

D gene: -
V gene: TRBV7-8
J gene: TRBJ1-5
clone size: few
CDR3 DNA: TGTGCCAGCAGCTTAGAAACGGCCCAGCCCCAGCATTTT
CDR3 protein: CASSLETAQPQHF

D gene: -
V gene: TRBV15
J gene: TRBJ2-7
clone size: -
CDR3 DNA: TGTGCCACCAGCAGAGATTTATCGGAGTCCTACGAGCAGTACTTC
CDR3 protein: CATSRDLSESYEQYF

D gene: TRBD2
V gene: TRBV6-1
J gene: TRBJ2-3
clone size: -
CDR3 DNA: TGTGCCAGCAATCAAGCGGGGGCTAGCACAGATACGCAGTATTTT
CDR3 protein: CASNQAGASTDTQYF

D gene: -
V gene: TRBV27
J gene: TRBJ1-5
clone size: -
CDR3 DNA: TGTGCCAGCAGGGACGGGTCGCGCAATCAGCCCCAGCATTTT
CDR3 protein: CASRDGSRNQPQHF

D gene: -
V gene: TRBV27
J gene: TRBJ2-3
clone size: few
CDR3 DNA: TGTGCCAGCAGTTTACGGGGCACAGATACGCAGTATTTT
CDR3 protein: CASSLRGTDTQYF

D gene: -
V gene: TRBV19
J gene: TRBJ2-7
clone size: few
CDR3 DNA: TGTGCCAGTAGTATAGATTCGGGAGCATGGTCCTACGAGCAGTACTTC
CDR3 protein: CASSIDSGAWSYEQYF

D gene: -
V gene: TRBV6-5
J gene: TRBJ1-5
clone size: few
CDR3 DNA: TGTGCCAGCAGTTACTCGAGGACTCAGCCCCAGCATTTT
CDR3 protein: CASSYSRTQPQHF

D gene: TRBD2
V gene: TRBV7-9
J gene: TRBJ2-5
clone size: -
CDR3 DNA: TGTGCCAGCAGCTCCCAACTAGCGGGGCGCAGGTACTTC
CDR3 protein: CASSSQLAGRRYF

D gene: -
V gene: TRBV6-4
J gene: TRBJ2-7
clone size: -
CDR3 DNA: TGTGCCAGCAGTGACTCGAAATCTGCTGGGGCTTCCTCCTACGAGCAGTACTTC
CDR3 protein: CASSDSKSAGASSYEQYF

D gene: -
V gene: TRBV11-3
J gene: TRBJ2-5
clone size: -
CDR3 DNA: TGTGCCAGCAGCTTGGGTCGGGGGACAACAAACCTCCAAGAGACCCAGTACTTC
CDR3 protein: CASSLGRGTTNLQETQYF

D gene: -
V gene: TRBV24-1
J gene: TRBJ2-1
clone size: -
CDR3 DNA: TGTGCCACCAGTAAGGCGGGCCGCCTTACCTACAATGAGCAGTTCTTC
CDR3 protein: CATSKAGRLTYNEQFF

D gene: -
V gene: TRBV20-1
J gene: TRBJ2-7
clone size: -
CDR3 DNA: TGCAGTGCTAGAGGGCAGACGTCGGGTGCCTACGAGCAGTACTTC
CDR3 protein: CSARGQTSGAYEQYF

D gene: -
V gene: TRBV6-1
J gene: TRBJ1-1
clone size: -
CDR3 DNA: TGTGCCAGCAGTGAATTTGGCCCAGACGGCACTGAAGCTTTCTTT
CDR3 protein: CASSEFGPDGTEAFF

D gene: TRBD2
V gene: TRBV20-1
J gene: TRBJ2-3
clone size: -
CDR3 DNA: TGCAGTGCTTTGACTAGCGGGAGCACAGATACGCAGTATTTT
CDR3 protein: CSALTSGSTDTQYF

D gene: -
V gene: TRBV9
J gene: TRBJ2-7
clone size: -
CDR3 DNA: TGTGCCAGCAGCGTAGGAGGACCAGGGGAAGTCTACGAGCAGTACTTC
CDR3 protein: CASSVGGPGEVYEQYF

D gene: -
V gene: TRBV7-3
J gene: TRBJ2-2
clone size: -
CDR3 DNA: TGTGCCAGCAGCTTAAGTGGTGGCTATTCTACCGGGGAGCTGTTTTTT
CDR3 protein: CASSLSGGYSTGELFF

D gene: -
V gene: TRBV7-2
J gene: TRBJ2-5
clone size: -
CDR3 DNA: TGTGCCAGCAGCTACGGGCCGAGGGTAGCTTCCCAAGAGACCCAGTACTTC
CDR3 protein: CASSYGPRVASQETQYF

D gene: -
V gene: TRBV20-1
J gene: TRBJ2-3
clone size: -
CDR3 DNA: TGCAGTGCTAAGAGACCCTCCGTAAAGATAGATACGCAGTATTTT
CDR3 protein: CSAKRPSVKIDTQYF

D gene: -
V gene: TRBV21-1
J gene: TRBJ1-5
clone size: few
CDR3 DNA: TGTGCCAGCAGCAAAGTGGGTACTTGGAGGGGGAGCAATCAGCCCCAGCATTTT
CDR3 protein: CASSKVGTWRGSNQPQHF

D gene: -
V gene: TRBV6-1
J gene: TRBJ1-5
clone size: -
CDR3 DNA: TGTGCCAGCAGAACCGGGACACGGGTGGCGCAGCCCCAGCATTTT
CDR3 protein: CASRTGTRVAQPQHF

D gene: TRBD1
V gene: TRBV6-5
J gene: TRBJ1-1
clone size: medium-sized
CDR3 DNA: TGTGCCAGCAGTTCCCCCCAGACAGGGTTCGCTGAAGCTTTCTTT
CDR3 protein: CASSSPQTGFAEAFF

D gene: -
V gene: TRBV10-2
J gene: TRBJ1-1
clone size: -
CDR3 DNA: TGCGCCAGCAAAATGAGCACTGAAGCTTTCTTT
CDR3 protein: CASKMSTEAFF

D gene: -
V gene: TRBV15
J gene: TRBJ1-1
clone size: large
CDR3 DNA: TGTGCCACCAGCAGGAAACCAGGGGCTGAAGCTTTCTTT
CDR3 protein: CATSRKPGAEAFF

D gene: -
V gene: TRBV7-2
J gene: TRBJ2-2
clone size: -
CDR3 DNA: TGTGCCAGCAGCTTACCTTTAAGGAACACCGGGGAGCTGTTTTTT
CDR3 protein: CASSLPLRNTGELFF

D gene: -
V gene: TRBV20-1
J gene: TRBJ2-2
clone size: -
CDR3 DNA: TGCAGTGCTCTATCCTTTGCCGGCGCCGGGGAGCTGTTTTTT
CDR3 protein: CSALSFAGAGELFF

D gene: -
V gene: TRBV7-8
J gene: TRBJ2-5
clone size: -
CDR3 DNA: TGTGCCAGCAGCTTAGTAGGGGCCAGGGAGACCCAGTACTTC
CDR3 protein: CASSLVGARETQYF